This T cell receptor beta chain comes out of a study of shared clonotypes between healthy human individuals. Details on this clone: Its antigen is undetermined.

Germline CDR1 MNHNY, CDR2 SVGAGI (reference sequence). The germline V and J ends were trimmed by 0 bases and 6 bases, with 6 bases remaining between them. The CDR3 extends over 12 amino acids. Study results and caveats: Only blood was sampled, and tissue TCR repertoires likely differ from blood ones. Lower generation probabilities were found for non-shared clonotypes than for those shared by all four donors. The naive CD4 repertoires of a handful of donors were compared, and about 5% of clonotypes were shared.

An assay was performed, and its level was deep. TCRdb keeps only in-frame clones here, not all; method: immunoSEQ multiplex PCR. The sample holds some 2,100,000 clones, 90% to 96% seen once. The TCR comes from a man younger than 35 in good health. Specimen: naive CD4+ T cells sorted from blood. The subset: CD45RA+ positively selected. This chain joins TRBV6-6 and TRBJ2-7; D possibly corresponds to TRBD2 (5 bases). CDR3 DNA sequence: TGTGCCAGCAGTTACTCGAGGGCCGAGCAGTACTTC. It encodes CASSYSRAEQYF.